These 14 T cell receptor beta chains share one sample of origin, sequenced in a study of vaccination and CD4 T cells after COVID-19. An Oncomine TCR Beta short-read assay was used to sequence the DNA from cultured CD4+ T cells. From the PCR reads, TCRdb called clonotypes with MiXCR, one entry per CDR3 protein. The data contain 2,500 to 3,500 distinct CDR3 sequences, about 75% of them singletons. The treatment is: approximately 10-day PBMC culture with coronavirus spike peptide pools or control peptides (ViraFEST assay). These TCRs' antigens remain unknown. Sequencing was done on a sample of CD4+ T cells from blood, cultured in vitro. The receptors derive from a human donor who had recovered from COVID-19.

V and J are TRBV2 and TRBJ2-1, with D possibly being TRBD2 (6 bases). The ends were cut back, 8 bases at V and 12 bases at J, with 20 bases in the middle. The germline V gene has CDR1 SNHLY and CDR2 FYNNEI. This CDR3 is built from 13 residues. CDR3 sequence: CASQRSGGGGQFF. The CDR3 nucleotides are TGTGCCAGCCAGAGGTCAGGTGGGGGAGGGCAGTTCTTC. Variable domain in full (rest from reference TRBV2 and TRBJ2-1): EPEVTQTPSHQVTQMGQEVILRCVPISNHLYFYWYRQILGQKVEFLVSFYNNEISEKSEIFDDQFSVERPDGSNFTLKIRSTKLEDSAMYFCASQRSGGGGQFFGPGTRLTVL.

The chain joins TRBV10-3 to TRBJ1-2; TRBD1 is a possible D gene (5 bases). Germline CDR1 is ENHRY and CDR2 is SYGVKD. This CDR3 is built from 15 residues. Trimming removed 0 bases at V and 6 bases at J, with 14 bases between. The CDR3 region has the DNA TGTGCCATCAGTGAGTCGACTGCAGGGAAAGATGGCTACACCTTC. This gives the protein CAISESTAGKDGYTF.

The chain recombines TRBV6-1 with TRBJ1-5; possibly TRBD1 for D (6 bases). Germline V gives CDR1 MNHNS, CDR2 SASEGT. This CDR3 is 13 amino acids long. Trimming stripped 9 bases from V and 2 bases from J, with 11 bases between. CDR3 nucleotides: TGTGCCAGTTCTCAGGGGCGCAATCAGCCCCAGCATTTT. Its protein product is CASSQGRNQPQHF.

Only a few counts were recorded for this clonotype. The rearrangement links TRBV10-3 to TRBJ2-7, with TRBD1 matching 12 bases. V was clipped by 10 bases and J by 2 bases; unmatched bases: 12. Germline assignment: CDR1 ENHRY and CDR2 SYGVKD. The CDR3 has 16 residues. The CDR3 loop is CASRKPGQGAPYEQYF. CDR3 coding DNA: TGTGCCAGCAGAAAACCGGGACAGGGGGCCCCCTACGAGCAGTACTTC.

The rearrangement links TRBV20-1 to TRBJ1-2; no reliable D call. The CDR3 consists of 17 residues. The ends were cut back, 0 bases at V and 0 bases at J, with 17 bases in the middle. Germline V gene data show CDR1 as DFQATT and CDR2 as SNEGSKA (reference sequence). CDR3 sequence: CSARDLVTATTNYGYTF. In DNA form, the CDR3 reads TGCAGTGCTAGAGATCTGGTTACAGCCACAACTAACTATGGCTACACCTTC.

The J gene is TRBJ2-7, the V gene TRBV7-2, with a weak D call TRBD1 (6 bases). The CDR3 totals 15 residues. Trimming stripped 1 base from V and 6 bases from J, with 16 bases between. Germline V gene lookup returns CDR1 SGHTA and CDR2 FQGNSA. The CDR3 nucleotides are TGTGCCAGCAGCTTAGTAGAGGGCAGGGGATCCGAGCAGTACTTC. Its translation is CASSLVEGRGSEQYF.

This sequence joins TRBV2 and TRBJ2-1; the match to TRBD2 covers 11 bases. Losses at the gene ends were 8 bases for V and 5 bases for J; bases not matched to a gene: 5. CDR3 length: 14 amino acids. The germline V gene has CDR1 SNHLY and CDR2 FYNNEI. CDR3 in DNA: TGTGCCAGCCCAGGGACTAGCGGTGACAATGAGCAGTTCTTC. It is translated as CASPGTSGDNEQFF.

J is TRBJ1-2 and V is TRBV25-1; weak D call: TRBD1 (6 bases). Trimming took 2 bases from V and 3 from J, leaving 10 bases between them. The CDR3 has 14 residues. Germline-derived CDR1 and CDR2 are MGHDK and SYGVNS. Written as DNA, the CDR3 is TGTGCCAGCAGTGAACAGGGGCGCGACTATGGCTACACCTTC. This sequence encodes CASSEQGRDYGYTF.

In the case of this clonotype: Sequence at one end of the junction differs from germline and may be a read error. The chain joins TRBV7-3 to TRBJ2-1; TRBD2 matches at 7 bases. This CDR3 is 15 amino acids long. Germline V gene lookup returns CDR1 SGHTA and CDR2 FQGTGA. The DNA of the CDR3 is TGTGCCAGCAGAGTAAGCGGGGCTAATTACAATAAGCAGTTCTTC. Translation gives CASRVSGANYNKQFF.

The J gene is TRBJ1-1, the V gene TRBV6-1; the D gene is possibly TRBD1 (6 bases). V was clipped by 8 bases and J by 6 bases, with 13 bases between them. From germline, CDR1 is MNHNS and CDR2 SASEGT. The CDR3 has 12 residues. The chain's CDR3 is CASGGTSPEAFF. DNA of the CDR3: TGTGCCAGCGGAGGGACAAGCCCTGAAGCTTTCTTT.

V usage is TRBV11-1 and J usage is TRBJ1-6; the D is unclear. The V end was cut by 5 bases, the J end by 6 bases, with 14 bases between. The CDR3 extends over 15 amino acids. Germline V lookup: CDR1 SGHAT, CDR2 FQDESV (reference sequence). Here the CDR3 reads CASSRSSGSNSPLHF. In DNA form, the CDR3 reads TGTGCCAGCAGCCGCTCCTCAGGCTCTAATTCACCCCTCCACTTT.

The V gene is TRBV20-1, the J gene TRBJ1-2; a weak D match, TRBD1 (5 bases). Germline CDR1 and CDR2: DFQATT and SNEGSKA (reference sequence). Trimming removed 6 bases at V and 8 bases at J, with 25 bases between. This CDR3 spans 15 amino acids. The CDR3 region has the DNA TGCAGTGCCAGGGACCCCTTATCTCCCCTGCGGGGCTACACCTTC. Translation: CSARDPLSPLRGYTF.

The chain couples TRBV18 to TRBJ2-7, with 9 bases matching TRBD1. Looked up from germline, CDR1 is KGHSH and CDR2 is LQKENI. The V gene end was trimmed by 3 bases and the J gene end by 4 bases; junction bases not matched to a gene: 7. The CDR3 sequence is 15 residues long. The DNA for the CDR3 is TGTGCCAGCTCACCGTCTCCGGGACAGGGATACGAGCAGTACTTC. Translation gives CASSPSPGQGYEQYF.

The sample holds a few counts of this clonotype. This chain connects TRBV6-1 to TRBJ2-7; 10 bases line up with TRBD2. Germline values: CDR1 MNHNS, CDR2 SASEGT. V was pared by 4 bases and J by 1 base, with 7 bases of the junction left unmatched. There are 16 residues in the CDR3. CDR3 sequence (DNA): TGTGCCAGCAGTGTACTTACACTAGCGGGGTCCTACGAGCAGTACTTC. This codes for CASSVLTLAGSYEQYF.